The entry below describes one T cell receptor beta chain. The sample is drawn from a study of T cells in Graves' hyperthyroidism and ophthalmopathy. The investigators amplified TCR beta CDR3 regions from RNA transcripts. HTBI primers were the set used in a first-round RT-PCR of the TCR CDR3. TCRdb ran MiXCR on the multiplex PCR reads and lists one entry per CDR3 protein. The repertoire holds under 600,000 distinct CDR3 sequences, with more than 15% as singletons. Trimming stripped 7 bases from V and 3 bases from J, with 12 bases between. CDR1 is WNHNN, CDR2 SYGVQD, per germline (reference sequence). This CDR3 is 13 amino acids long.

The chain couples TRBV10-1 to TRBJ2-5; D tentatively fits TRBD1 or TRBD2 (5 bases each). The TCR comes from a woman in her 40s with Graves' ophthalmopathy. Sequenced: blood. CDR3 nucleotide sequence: TGCGCCAGCACGACGGGACGGGAAGAGACCCAGTACTTC. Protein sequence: CASTTGREETQYF.